This T cell receptor beta chain was identified during a study of T cell changes during pregnancy in multiple sclerosis. V was pared by 3 bases and J by 0 bases, with 11 bases between. The CDR3 is made up of 15 amino acids. CDR1 SGDLS and CDR2 YYNGEE come from the germline V gene. Measured with immunoSEQ multiplex PCR; TCRdb has only the in-frame clones, and not every one. The table shows around 100,000 clones, with 80% to 95% occurring only once. Sample: peripheral blood, taken after pregnancy. The clonotype originates from a female donor with multiple sclerosis, enrolled in a pregnancy study. The chain combines TRBV9 with TRBJ2-3, with D possibly TRBD2 on 6 matching bases. CDR3: CASSELAGSTDTQYF. The DNA of the CDR3 is TGTGCCAGCAGCGAGCTGGCGGGGAGCACAGATACGCAGTATTTT.